This T cell receptor (beta chain) was identified during a study of shared clonotypes between healthy human individuals. Study-wide points: Several donors held about 5% of naive CD4 clonotypes in common.

Remarks on this clone: Its specificity is unknown.

Germline loops: CDR1 SGHRS, CDR2 YFSETQ. V lost 0 bases to trimming and J lost 6 bases; unmatched junction nucleotides: 8. The CDR3 covers 16 residues. Splitting the CD4+ cells yielded a CD45RA+ naive subset and a CD45RA-negative memory subset. Original data processing: In the immunoSEQ data, sequences were junction-only and lacked quality scores, so filtering differed. Measured with immunoSEQ multiplex PCR; TCRdb has only the in-frame clones, and not every one. From that table come the V and J calls and clone size; the DNA was used to work out D and trimming. The data show 2 million to 3 million clones, approximately 94% seen once.

The sequence came from a man aged 18 to 30 in good health. Some clones in this sample may be carry-over from other donors' samples. Input material: naive CD4+ T cells from PBMCs. The sample's subset: CD45RA+ positively selected. V and J are TRBV5-1 and TRBJ2-1; 8 bases map to TRBD2. The CDR3 nucleotides read TGCGCCAGCAGCTTGGACAACGCGGGAGGATTCAATGAGCAGTTCTTC. Its protein is CASSLDNAGGFNEQFF.